Presented here are 28 T cell receptor beta chains from one specimen sequenced in a study of blood T cell repertoires in COVID-19. Repertoires were generated with immunoSEQ multiplex PCR, while TCRdb's copy carries only in-frame clones and drops some. Here the sample spans about 210,000 clones, approximately 78% being singletons. Sample: PBMCs or T cells enriched from blood (not recorded which). These receptors were collected from a man in his forties or fifties who had recovered from COVID-19.

This clone was seen only a few times. The chain combines TRBV10-3 with TRBJ1-2, with D perhaps matching TRBD1 (6 bases). Germline CDR1 is ENHRY and CDR2 is SYGVKD. Trimming cost V 4 bases and J 0 bases, with 12 bases left between them. The CDR3 runs 15 residues. DNA of the CDR3: TGTGCCATCAGTGGGAAACAGGGAGCTAACTATGGCTACACCTTC. Protein: CAISGKQGANYGYTF.

V and J are TRBV19 and TRBJ2-5; 8 nucleotides line up with TRBD1. Trimming removed 8 bases from V and 5 bases from J; junction bases left unmatched: 13. Germline-derived CDR1 and CDR2 are LNHDA and SQIVND (reference sequence). CDR3 size: 15 residues. CDR3 protein: CASQLNQGALETQYF. CDR3 DNA: TGTGCCAGTCAACTAAACCAGGGGGCCCTGGAGACCCAGTACTTC.

This clone was seen only once. The chain couples TRBV6-5 to TRBJ2-7; D perhaps matches TRBD1 (6 bases). V was shortened by 9 bases and J by 3 bases, with 15 bases between the two germline ends. The CDR3 has 13 residues. CDR1 is MNHEY and CDR2 is SVGAGI in the germline V gene. The chain's CDR3 is CASRTGSNYEQYF. In DNA form, the CDR3 reads TGTGCCAGTAGAACAGGGTCGAACTACGAGCAGTACTTC.

The chain combines TRBV19 with TRBJ2-7; 9 positions agree with TRBD1. CDR3 length equals 13 residues. V lost 10 bases and J lost 2; bases outside the gene matches: 6. The germline V gene has CDR1 LNHDA and CDR2 SQIVND (reference sequence). Here the CDR3 DNA reads TGTGCCACCTCGGACAGGGGCACCTACGAGCAGTACTTC. It yields the protein CATSDRGTYEQYF. Full variable domain (missing parts from reference TRBV19 and TRBJ2-7): DGGITQSPKYLFRKEGQNVTLSCEQNLNHDAMYWYRQDPGQGLRLIYYSQIVNDFQKGDIAEGYSVSREKKESFPLTVTSAQKNPTAFYLCATSDRGTYEQYFGPGTRLTVT.

The chain carries TRBV9 and TRBJ2-3; maybe TRBD1 (6 bases). This CDR3 has 17 residues. Per germline, CDR1 SGDLS and CDR2 YYNGEE. Trimming stripped 0 bases from V and 4 bases from J, with 18 bases between. The CDR3 DNA is TGTGCCAGCAGCGTAGCTGAGAGTTCCAGGGGAGCAGATACGCAGTATTTT. This codes for CASSVAESSRGADTQYF.

The rearrangement links TRBV30 to TRBJ1-4; no firm D call. Per germline, CDR1 GTSNPN and CDR2 SVGIG (reference sequence). The V end lost 2 bases, the J end lost 4 bases, and 5 bases lay between the germline ends. The CDR3 extends over 12 amino acids. CDR3 region: CAWSSLNEKLFF. CDR3 sequence (DNA): TGTGCCTGGAGTTCCCTTAATGAAAAACTGTTTTTT.

This clone occurred a few times. The J gene is TRBJ2-6, the V gene TRBV5-5; tentative D call: TRBD1 (6 bases). CDR3 length equals 17 residues. Germline V CDR1 and CDR2: SGHKS, YYEKEE (reference sequence). V lost 4 bases and J lost 0, with 14 bases in between. DNA for the CDR3: TGTGCCAGCAGCACATGGGGCAGGGGCTCTGGGGCCAACGTCCTGACTTTC. This gives the protein CASSTWGRGSGANVLTF.

The table lists this clone with a count of one. The V and J genes are TRBV6-5 and TRBJ2-2; TRBD1 agrees at 9 bases. The CDR3 has 16 residues. V gave up 0 bases and J gave up 6 bases; unmatched junction bases: 5. CDR1 is MNHEY, CDR2 SVGAGI, per germline. The CDR3 sequence: CASSYSGTGRSGELFF. DNA of the CDR3: TGTGCCAGCAGTTACTCCGGGACAGGGCGCTCCGGGGAGCTGTTTTTT.

This clone came up once. The chain is built from TRBV11-2 and TRBJ1-2; the match to TRBD1 covers 8 bases. Germline trimming cut 5 bases from V and 3 bases from J; bases unmatched to any gene: 14. Per the germline V gene, CDR1 is SGHAT and CDR2 is FQNNGV. This CDR3 contains 17 residues. In DNA form, the CDR3 reads TGTGCCAGCAGCAGAAACTCCGGGACAGGTCTCGACTATGGCTACACCTTC. Amino acid sequence: CASSRNSGTGLDYGYTF. The complete variable domain, with remaining parts taken from reference TRBV11-2 and TRBJ1-2, reads EAGVAQSPRYKIIEKRQSVAFWCNPISGHATLYWYQQILGQGPKLLIQFQNNGVVDDSQLPKDRFSAERLKGVDSTLKIQPAKLEDSAVYLCASSRNSGTGLDYGYTFGSGTRLTVV.

The V gene is TRBV6-5, the J gene TRBJ1-1; D uncertain. The V gene's germline CDR1 is MNHEY and CDR2 SVGAGI. V was cut by 5 bases and J by 0 bases, with 13 bases left in between. This CDR3 is built from 15 residues. The CDR3 spells CASSRDSIMNTEAFF. The CDR3 nucleotides are TGTGCCAGCAGTCGGGATTCAATAATGAACACTGAAGCTTTCTTT.

V usage is TRBV10-3 and J usage is TRBJ1-3, with D possibly TRBD1 on 6 matching bases. Germline V gene data show CDR1 as ENHRY and CDR2 as SYGVKD. V lost 6 bases and J 2 bases, leaving 11 bases between the germline ends. This CDR3 comprises 14 residues. The DNA of the CDR3 is TGTGCCATCAGCCCACAGGGAGCTGGAAACACCATATATTTT. Its translation is CAISPQGAGNTIYF.

V usage is TRBV7-9 and J usage is TRBJ1-5; 7 positions match TRBD1. V trimming: 5 bases; J trimming: 4 bases; junction bases outside the gene matches: 5. CDR1 is SEHNR, CDR2 FQNEAQ, per germline (reference sequence). This CDR3 is 14 amino acids long. This chain's CDR3 is CASSPTGWNQPQHF. In nucleotides, the CDR3 is TGTGCCAGCAGCCCGACAGGGTGGAATCAGCCCCAGCATTTT. Based on the CDR3 plus reference TRBV7-9 and TRBJ1-5, the full variable domain is DTGVSQNPRHKITKRGQNVTFRCDPISEHNRLYWYRQTLGQGPEFLTYFQNEAQLEKSRLLSDRFSAERPKGSFSTLEIQRTEQGDSAMYLCASSPTGWNQPQHFGDGTRLSIL.

The DNA of the CDR3 is TGTGCCAGCAGTTTTTCGGATACCGGGACAGAGTACAATGAGCAGTTCTTC. It yields the protein CASSFSDTGTEYNEQFF. The genes are TRBV27 and TRBJ2-1, with 7 positions matching TRBD1. CDR1 and CDR2 from the germline V gene are MNHEY and SMNVEV (reference sequence). With 3 bases clipped from V and 4 bases from J, the junction kept 12 bases outside the gene matches. The CDR3 is made up of 17 amino acids.

J is TRBJ2-3 and V is TRBV7-9, with 7 bases lining up with TRBD2. The germline V gene encodes CDR1 SEHNR and CDR2 FQNEAQ (reference sequence). With V trimmed by 0 bases and J by 6 bases, 6 bases remained unmatched. The CDR3 length is 15 residues. This CDR3 reads CASSLAGGSSDTQYF. CDR3 nucleotides: TGTGCCAGCAGCTTAGCCGGCGGGAGCTCGGATACGCAGTATTTT.

The chain is built from TRBV29-1 and TRBJ2-4; unclear D gene. V was pared by 3 bases and J by 7 bases, with 7 bases between. The CDR3 totals 11 residues. Germline V lookup: CDR1 SQVTM, CDR2 ANQGSEA. CDR3 residues: CSVDIENIQYF. Written as DNA, the CDR3 is TGCAGCGTTGATATAGAGAACATTCAGTACTTC.

CDR3 sequence: CASSPGTYGNQPQHF. CDR3 in DNA: TGTGCCAGCAGCCCAGGCACGTATGGCAATCAGCCCCAGCATTTT. This chain connects TRBV3-1 (or the pseudogene TRBV3-2) to TRBJ1-5; unclear D gene. V was clipped by 4 bases and J by 2 bases, with 12 bases between them. The CDR3 is 15 amino acids. Germline V gene data show CDR1 as LGHDT and CDR2 as YNNKEL (reference sequence).

The chain links TRBV3-1 (or the pseudogene TRBV3-2) to TRBJ2-2; D is perhaps TRBD1 (5 bases). Trimming left V 0 bases short and J 0 bases short, with 11 bases between. This CDR3 region has 17 residues. CDR1 is LGHDT, CDR2 YNNKEL, per germline (reference sequence). The CDR3 DNA sequence: TGTGCCAGCAGCCAAGATGGGTGGGGCGCGAACACCGGGGAGCTGTTTTTT. Translated, it gives CASSQDGWGANTGELFF.

Here the CDR3 reads CASSLSDSPLEQFF. The CDR3 nucleotides are TGTGCCAGCAGCTTATCCGACTCCCCCCTTGAGCAGTTCTTC. The gene calls are TRBV7-3 and TRBJ2-1; the D is unclear. CDR3 size: 14 residues. Trimming removed 2 bases from V and 9 bases from J, with 14 bases in between. CDR1 SGHTA and CDR2 FQGTGA come from the germline V gene.

This clone came up once. V usage is TRBV18 and J usage is TRBJ1-1; D is unclear. CDR1 and CDR2 (germline): KGHSH, LQKENI. The length of the CDR3 is 13 residues. Trimming stripped 5 bases from V and 0 bases from J, with 7 bases between. The DNA of the CDR3 is TGTGCCAGCTCAATGCAGGTGAACACTGAAGCTTTCTTT. Encoded protein: CASSMQVNTEAFF.

This chain uses TRBV14 with TRBJ2-7, with a possible D match to TRBD2 (6 bases). CDR1 is SGHDN, CDR2 FVKESK, per germline. This CDR3 spans 14 amino acids. Trimming removed 1 base at V and 6 bases at J, with 13 bases between. In nucleotides, the CDR3 is TGTGCCAGCAGCCAAGGACTAGTAGTAGGCGAGCAGTACTTC. Its translation is CASSQGLVVGEQYF.

The gene calls are TRBV7-8 and TRBJ2-6; TRBD2 might be the D (5 bases). V lost 5 bases and J lost 1, with 15 bases in between. Looked up from germline, CDR1 is SGHVS and CDR2 is FQNEAQ. The CDR3 is 17 residues long. The CDR3 loop is CASSGRTGRSGANVLTF. DNA of the CDR3: TGTGCCAGCAGCGGCAGGACGGGGAGATCTGGGGCCAACGTCCTGACTTTC.

The chain recombines TRBV30 with TRBJ2-1; a weak D match, TRBD1 (6 bases). CDR3 length: 13 residues. Germline V gives CDR1 GTSNPN, CDR2 SVGIG (reference sequence). Between the trimmed V and J ends, which lost 3 bases and 9 bases, there was a span of 15 bases. For the CDR3, the DNA is TGTGCCTGGAGACAGGGAAATGCGGGTGAGCAGTTCTTC. The encoded protein is CAWRQGNAGEQFF. Supplemented by reference TRBV30 and TRBJ2-1, the full variable domain reads SQTIHQWPATLVQPVGSPLSLECTVEGTSNPNLYWYRQAAGRGLQLLFYSVGIGQISSEVPQNLSASRPQDRQFILSSKKLLLSDSGFYLCAWRQGNAGEQFFGPGTRLTVL.

This clone has only a few counts. CDR3 DNA: TGTGCCAGCAGTCAACAGGGGGTGGGGTATGGCTACACCTTC. It codes for CASSQQGVGYGYTF. The rearrangement joins TRBV6-5 to TRBJ1-2; TRBD1 matches 8 bases. This CDR3 is 14 amino acids long. CDR1 is MNHEY and CDR2 is SVGAGI in the germline V gene. Unmatched junction bases numbered 7, after V lost 5 bases and J lost 5 bases.

The J gene is TRBJ2-7, the V gene TRBV6-1, with a tentative D call TRBD2 (5 bases). V lost 3 bases and J lost 3, with 15 bases in between. The CDR3 totals 15 residues. CDR1 is MNHNS and CDR2 is SASEGT in the germline V gene. As DNA, the CDR3 is TGTGCCAGCAGTGAGGAGATAGCGAGTAACTACGAGCAGTACTTC. It specifies CASSEEIASNYEQYF.

V and J are TRBV9 and TRBJ1-2, with 10 bases that match TRBD1. The junction had 5 bases not matched to a gene; V was cut back by 1 base and J by 2 bases. Germline CDR1 reads SGDLS; CDR2 reads YYNGEE. There are 16 residues in the CDR3. The CDR3 nucleotides are TGTGCCAGCAGCGTAATTTCGGGACAGGGGAACTATGGCTACACCTTC. Translating gives CASSVISGQGNYGYTF.

This chain uses TRBV3-1 (or the pseudogene TRBV3-2) with TRBJ1-2; a possible D gene is TRBD1 (6 bases). Trimming cost V 4 bases and J 4 bases, with 19 bases left between them. The CDR3 is 16 residues long. Germline CDR1 reads LGHDT; CDR2 reads YNNKEL (reference sequence). CDR3 nucleotide sequence: TGTGCCAGCAGCCTCGGGACATTCTCGTTTTTCTATGGCTACACCTTC. Its translation: CASSLGTFSFFYGYTF.

The rearrangement joins TRBV3-1 (or the pseudogene TRBV3-2) to TRBJ1-2; D uncertain. V dropped 4 bases and J dropped 4 bases, with 13 bases sitting between them. The germline V gene has CDR1 LGHDT and CDR2 YNNKEL (reference sequence). This CDR3 contains 14 residues. The CDR3 DNA is TGTGCCAGCAGCCCCCCAGGTACAAGCTATGGCTACACCTTC. This encodes CASSPPGTSYGYTF.

This rearrangement joins TRBV14 to TRBJ2-2; 11 bases agree with TRBD2. This CDR3 is 14 amino acids long. From germline, CDR1 is SGHDN and CDR2 FVKESK. V lost 6 bases, J lost 6 bases, and 3 bases stayed unmatched. CDR3 amino acids: CASRLAGVAGELFF. CDR3 coding DNA: TGTGCCAGCAGACTAGCGGGGGTTGCCGGGGAGCTGTTTTTT. Looking up the rest from reference TRBV14 and TRBJ2-2 gives the full variable domain: EAGVTQFPSHSVIEKGQTVTLRCDPISGHDNLYWYRRVMGKEIKFLLHFVKESKQDESGMPNNRFLAERTGGTYSTLKVQPAELEDSGVYFCASRLAGVAGELFFGEGSRLTVL.